These 3 T cell receptor beta chains were sequenced from one sample in a study of OX40 agonist ivuxolimab in advanced cancers. Libraries were built with the immunoSEQ multiplex PCR assay. TCRdb retrieved this table from immuneACCESS and kept in-frame rearrangements only. Not all clones are present; in checked studies, unresolved V genes account for under half, and no reason is known for the remainder. The sample includes some 84,000 clones, with about 92% observed a single time. About 8% of the sample lies in the top ten. The material sequenced was CD4+ or CD8+ T cells sorted from blood, taken in a trial of the OX40 agonist ivuxolimab. Every receptor here comes from an adult with an advanced solid tumor such as melanoma, head and neck, liver or kidney cancer.

This clone has only one observation. This chain connects TRBV4-2 to TRBJ1-5; D gene unclear. V gave up 1 base and J gave up 7 bases, with 8 bases separating them. This CDR3 has 13 amino acids. Germline V gene sequence: CDR1 LGHNA, CDR2 YNFKEQ. The CDR3 nucleotides read TGTGCCAGCAGCCAAGTGGGCCCCCAGCCCCAGCATTTT. Its translation: CASSQVGPQPQHF.

The chain couples TRBV6-5 to TRBJ1-6; no clear D gene. Looked up from germline, CDR1 is MNHEY and CDR2 is SVGAGI. CDR3 length: 15 amino acids. The V end was cut by 0 bases, the J end by 0 bases, with 3 bases between. The CDR3 nucleotides read TGTGCCAGCAGTTACTCGGACTCCTATAATTCACCCCTCCACTTT. As protein: CASSYSDSYNSPLHF.

The chain recombines TRBV5-1 with TRBJ2-5; D is undetermined. V shed 7 bases and J shed 4 bases, with 14 bases lying between them. The CDR3 totals 13 residues. Germline V gives CDR1 SGHRS, CDR2 YFSETQ. The CDR3 protein is CASAMGRGETQYF. In nucleotides, the CDR3 is TGCGCCAGCGCCATGGGCAGAGGAGAGACCCAGTACTTC. Variable domain in full (rest from reference TRBV5-1 and TRBJ2-5): KAGVTQTPRYLIKTRGQQVTLSCSPISGHRSVSWYQQTPGQGLQFLFEYFSETQRNKGNFPGRFSGRQFSNSRSEMNVSTLELGDSALYLCASAMGRGETQYFGPGTRLLVL.